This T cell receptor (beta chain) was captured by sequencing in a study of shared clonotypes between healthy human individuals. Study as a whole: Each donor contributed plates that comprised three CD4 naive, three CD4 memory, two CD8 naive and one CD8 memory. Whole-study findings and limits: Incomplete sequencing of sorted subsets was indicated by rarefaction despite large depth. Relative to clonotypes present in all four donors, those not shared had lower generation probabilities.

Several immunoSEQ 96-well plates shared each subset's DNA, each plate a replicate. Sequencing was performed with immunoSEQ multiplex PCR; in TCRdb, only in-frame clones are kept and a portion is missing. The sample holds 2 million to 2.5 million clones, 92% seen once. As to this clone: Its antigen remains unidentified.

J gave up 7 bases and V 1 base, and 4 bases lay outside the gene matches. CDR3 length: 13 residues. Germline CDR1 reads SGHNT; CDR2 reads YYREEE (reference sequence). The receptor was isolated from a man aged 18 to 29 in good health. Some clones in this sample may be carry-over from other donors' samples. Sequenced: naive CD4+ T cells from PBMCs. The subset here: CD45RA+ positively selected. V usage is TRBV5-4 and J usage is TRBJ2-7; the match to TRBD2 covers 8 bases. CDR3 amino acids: CASSLSGGREQYF. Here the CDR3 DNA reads TGTGCCAGCAGCTTGTCGGGAGGGCGTGAGCAGTACTTC.